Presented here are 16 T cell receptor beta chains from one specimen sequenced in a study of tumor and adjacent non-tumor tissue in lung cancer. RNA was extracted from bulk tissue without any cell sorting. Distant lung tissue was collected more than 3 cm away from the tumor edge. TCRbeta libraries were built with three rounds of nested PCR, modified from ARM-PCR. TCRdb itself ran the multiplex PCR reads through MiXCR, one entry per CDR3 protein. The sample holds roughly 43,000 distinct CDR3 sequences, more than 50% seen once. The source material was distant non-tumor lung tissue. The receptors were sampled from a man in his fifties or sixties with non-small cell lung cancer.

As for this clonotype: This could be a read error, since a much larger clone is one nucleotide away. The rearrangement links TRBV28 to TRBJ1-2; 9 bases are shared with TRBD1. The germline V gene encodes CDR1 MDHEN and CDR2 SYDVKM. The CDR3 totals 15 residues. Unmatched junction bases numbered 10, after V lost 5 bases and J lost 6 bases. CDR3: CASSAPEQGANGYTF. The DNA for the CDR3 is TGTGCCAGCAGTGCCCCGGAACAGGGGGCAAATGGCTACACCTTC.

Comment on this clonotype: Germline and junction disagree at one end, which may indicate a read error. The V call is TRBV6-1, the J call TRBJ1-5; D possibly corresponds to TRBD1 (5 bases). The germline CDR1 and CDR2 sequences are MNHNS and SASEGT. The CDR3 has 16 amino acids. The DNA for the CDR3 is TGTGTCAGCAGTGAGATCCGGGACTCGCGTAATCGGCCCCAGCATTTT. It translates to CVSSEIRDSRNRPQHF.

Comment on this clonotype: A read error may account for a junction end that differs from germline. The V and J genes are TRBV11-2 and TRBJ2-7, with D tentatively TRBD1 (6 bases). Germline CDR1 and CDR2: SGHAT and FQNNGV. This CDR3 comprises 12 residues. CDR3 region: CGSSIGGGKQYF. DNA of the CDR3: TGTGGCAGCAGTATAGGGGGTGGCAAGCAGTACTTC.

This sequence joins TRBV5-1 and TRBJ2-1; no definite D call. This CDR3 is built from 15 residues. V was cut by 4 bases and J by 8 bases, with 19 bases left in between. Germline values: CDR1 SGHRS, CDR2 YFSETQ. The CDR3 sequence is CASSPHSPNVYEQFF. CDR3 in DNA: TGCGCCAGCAGCCCGCATTCACCCAATGTATATGAGCAGTTCTTC.

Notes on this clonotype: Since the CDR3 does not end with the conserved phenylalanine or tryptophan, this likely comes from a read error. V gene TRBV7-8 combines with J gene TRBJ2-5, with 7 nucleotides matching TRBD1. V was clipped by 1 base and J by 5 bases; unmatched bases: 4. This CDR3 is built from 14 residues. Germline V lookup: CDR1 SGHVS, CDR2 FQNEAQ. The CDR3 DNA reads TGTGCCAGCAGCTTAGGAGGGGGCCACGAGACCCAGTACATC. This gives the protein CASSLGGGHETQYI.

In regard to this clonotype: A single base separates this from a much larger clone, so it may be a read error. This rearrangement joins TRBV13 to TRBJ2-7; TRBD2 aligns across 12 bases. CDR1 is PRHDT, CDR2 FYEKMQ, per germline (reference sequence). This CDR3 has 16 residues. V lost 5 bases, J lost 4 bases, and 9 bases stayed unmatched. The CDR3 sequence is CASSTGALAGGYEQYF. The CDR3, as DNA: TGTGCCAGCAGCACTGGGGCTCTAGCGGGAGGGTACGAGCAGTACTTC. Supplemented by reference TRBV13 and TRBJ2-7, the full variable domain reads AAGVIQSPRHLIKEKRETATLKCYPIPRHDTVYWYQQGPGQDPQFLISFYEKMQSDKGSIPDRFSAQQFSDYHSELNMSSLELGDSALYFCASSTGALAGGYEQYFGPGTRLTVT.

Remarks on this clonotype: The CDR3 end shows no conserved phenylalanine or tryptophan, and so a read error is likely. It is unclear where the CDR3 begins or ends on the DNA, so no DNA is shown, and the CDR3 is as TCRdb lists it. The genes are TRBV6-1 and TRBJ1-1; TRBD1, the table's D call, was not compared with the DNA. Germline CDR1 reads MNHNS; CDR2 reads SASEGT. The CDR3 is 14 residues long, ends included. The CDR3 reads CVSSEGGVNTEALS.

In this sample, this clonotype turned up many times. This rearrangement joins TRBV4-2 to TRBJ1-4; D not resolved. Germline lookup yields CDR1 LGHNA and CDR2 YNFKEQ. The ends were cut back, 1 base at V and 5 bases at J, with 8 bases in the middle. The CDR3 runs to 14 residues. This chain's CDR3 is CASSQGGGNEKLFF. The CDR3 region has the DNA TGTGCCAGCAGCCAAGGAGGCGGAAATGAAAAACTGTTTTTT.

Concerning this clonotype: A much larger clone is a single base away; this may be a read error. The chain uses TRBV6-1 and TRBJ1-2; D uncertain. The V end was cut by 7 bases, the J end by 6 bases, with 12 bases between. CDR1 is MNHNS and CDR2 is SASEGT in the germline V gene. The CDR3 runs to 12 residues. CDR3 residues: CASTSQRNGYTF. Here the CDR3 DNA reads TGTGCCAGCACATCACAGAGAAATGGCTACACCTTC.

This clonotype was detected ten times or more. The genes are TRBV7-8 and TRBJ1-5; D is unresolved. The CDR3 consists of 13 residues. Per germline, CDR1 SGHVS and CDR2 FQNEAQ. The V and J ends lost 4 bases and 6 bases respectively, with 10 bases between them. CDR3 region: CASSSEIIQPQHF. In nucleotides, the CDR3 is TGTGCCAGCAGCTCAGAGATTATTCAGCCCCAGCATTTT.

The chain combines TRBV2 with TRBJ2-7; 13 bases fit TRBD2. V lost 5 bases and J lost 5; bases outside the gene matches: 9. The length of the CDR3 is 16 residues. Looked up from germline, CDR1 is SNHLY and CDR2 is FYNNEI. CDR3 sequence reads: CASSTPGLAGLDEQYF. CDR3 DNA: TGTGCCAGCAGTACTCCGGGACTAGCGGGATTAGACGAGCAGTACTTC.

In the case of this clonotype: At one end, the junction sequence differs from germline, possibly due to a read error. CDR3 residues: CSAPGVAVPQYF. The CDR3 bases are TGCAGTGCGCCCGGGGTCGCCGTTCCGCAATATTTT. The chain uses TRBV20-1 and TRBJ2-3, with a weak D call TRBD2 (5 bases). Germline CDR1 DFQATT, CDR2 SNEGSKA (reference sequence). The CDR3 contains 12 residues.

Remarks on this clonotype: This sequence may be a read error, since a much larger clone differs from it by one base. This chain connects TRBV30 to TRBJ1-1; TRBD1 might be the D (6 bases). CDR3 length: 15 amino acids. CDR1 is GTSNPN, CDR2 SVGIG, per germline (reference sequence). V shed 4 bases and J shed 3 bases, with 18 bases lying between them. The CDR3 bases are TGTGCCTGGAAACATGGGCCGAGGGGGGACACTGAAGCTTTCTTT. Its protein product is CAWKHGPRGDTEAFF. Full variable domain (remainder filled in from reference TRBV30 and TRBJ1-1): SQTIHQWPATLVQPVGSPLSLECTVEGTSNPNLYWYRQAAGRGLQLLFYSVGIGQISSEVPQNLSASRPQDRQFILSSKKLLLSDSGFYLCAWKHGPRGDTEAFFGQGTRLTVV.

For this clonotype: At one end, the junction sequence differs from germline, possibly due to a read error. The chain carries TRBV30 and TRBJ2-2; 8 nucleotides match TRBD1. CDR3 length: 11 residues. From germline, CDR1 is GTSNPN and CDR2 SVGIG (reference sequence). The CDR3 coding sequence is TGTGCCCGGACAGGGACCGGGGAGCTGTTATTT. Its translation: CARTGTGELLF.

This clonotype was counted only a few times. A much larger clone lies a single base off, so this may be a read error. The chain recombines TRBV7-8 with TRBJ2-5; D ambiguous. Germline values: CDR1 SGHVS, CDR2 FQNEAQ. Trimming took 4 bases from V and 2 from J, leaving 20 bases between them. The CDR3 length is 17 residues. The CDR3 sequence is CASSSSHGARLQETQYF. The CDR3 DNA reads TGTGCCAGCAGCTCCTCACATGGTGCCAGGCTACAAGAGACCCAGTACTTC.

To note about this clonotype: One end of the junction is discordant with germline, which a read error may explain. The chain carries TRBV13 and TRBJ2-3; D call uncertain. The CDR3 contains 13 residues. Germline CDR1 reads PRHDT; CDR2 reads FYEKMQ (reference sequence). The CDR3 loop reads CTRSHLLTDTQYF. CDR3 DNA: TGTACCAGGAGCCACCTCCTCACAGATACGCAGTATTTT.